Below are 16 T cell receptor beta chains sequenced from a single sample in a study of T cell repertoires in cytomegalovirus infection. Their specific antigens are unknown. TCRdb itself ran the reads through MiXCR, one entry per CDR3 protein. The data contain about 890,000 distinct CDR3 sequences, around a third of them seen just once; the ten biggest clones take up 11% to 15%. This specimen was cultured CD8+ T cells from PBMCs, taken from culture after CMV antigen stimulation. These receptor sequences come from a human donor in good health (CMV status not recorded). Some clones in this sample may be carry-over from other donors' samples.

This clonotype appeared a few times. The gene calls are TRBV10-3 and TRBJ1-1; 8 bases agree with TRBD1. This CDR3 is built from 18 residues. V lost 2 bases, J lost 6 bases, and 17 bases stayed unmatched. Germline V gene lookup returns CDR1 ENHRY and CDR2 SYGVKD. The CDR3 is CAISEPETGDDRRAEAFF. The CDR3 coding sequence is TGTGCCATCAGTGAGCCCGAGACAGGGGACGACAGAAGGGCTGAAGCTTTCTTT.

This clonotype has a handful of counts. CDR3 sequence (DNA): TGTGCCAGCACACAGGGGGCGGATGGCTACACCTTC. The encoded protein is CASTQGADGYTF. The V and J genes are TRBV10-3 and TRBJ1-2; 9 bases are shared with TRBD1. V was clipped by 10 bases and J by 6 bases; unmatched bases: 6. Germline CDR1 and CDR2: ENHRY and SYGVKD. There are 12 residues in the CDR3.

This clonotype came up many times. The J gene is TRBJ1-1, the V gene TRBV7-9, with D possibly TRBD1 on 5 matching bases. CDR3 length equals 21 residues. Germline CDR1 SEHNR, CDR2 FQNEAQ (reference sequence). Trimming cost V 5 bases and J 0 bases, with 31 bases left between them. The CDR3 spells CASSHPDGGGRLLLMNTEAFF. CDR3 DNA: TGTGCCAGCAGCCACCCCGACGGGGGAGGTCGGCTTCTACTCATGAACACTGAAGCTTTCTTT.

The sample holds a few counts of this clonotype. The chain combines TRBV10-3 with TRBJ2-1; possibly TRBD1 or TRBD2 for D (6 bases each). The V end was cut by 0 bases, the J end by 7 bases, with 13 bases between. Per germline, CDR1 ENHRY and CDR2 SYGVKD. The CDR3 has 15 amino acids. CDR3 protein: CAISESRGAWNEQFF. CDR3 coding DNA: TGTGCCATCAGTGAGTCAAGGGGGGCTTGGAATGAGCAGTTCTTC.

This chain links TRBV19 with TRBJ1-5; the match to TRBD1 covers 7 bases. Trimming cost V 7 bases and J 6 bases; bases outside gene matches: 12. CDR3 size: 15 residues. Germline V lookup: CDR1 LNHDA, CDR2 SQIVND (reference sequence). CDR3 residues: CASMVGGSLVQPQHF. The CDR3 DNA is TGTGCCAGTATGGTAGGGGGCTCTTTGGTTCAGCCCCAGCATTTT. Full variable domain (outside the CDR3, taken from reference TRBV19 and TRBJ1-5): DGGITQSPKYLFRKEGQNVTLSCEQNLNHDAMYWYRQDPGQGLRLIYYSQIVNDFQKGDIAEGYSVSREKKESFPLTVTSAQKNPTAFYLCASMVGGSLVQPQHFGDGTRLSIL.

The chain recombines TRBV5-5 with TRBJ2-4; D is tentatively TRBD1 or TRBD2 (5 bases each). CDR1 is SGHKS, CDR2 YYEKEE, per germline (reference sequence). Trimming cost V 2 bases and J 9 bases, with 12 bases left between them. The CDR3 sequence is 13 residues long. Written as DNA, the CDR3 is TGTGCCAGCAGCTTAGAGGGGAAGGGCATTCAGTACTTC. Translated, it gives CASSLEGKGIQYF. Full variable domain (missing parts from reference TRBV5-5 and TRBJ2-4): DAGVTQSPTHLIKTRGQQVTLRCSPISGHKSVSWYQQVLGQGPQFIFQYYEKEERGRGNFPDRFSARQFPNYSSELNVNALLLGDSALYLCASSLEGKGIQYFGAGTRLSVL.

This clonotype showed up just a few times. The chain links TRBV5-1 to TRBJ2-3; 7 bases fit TRBD2. Germline CDR1 reads SGHRS; CDR2 reads YFSETQ. V was pared by 7 bases and J by 2 bases, with 7 bases of the junction left unmatched. The CDR3 has 14 residues. In DNA form, the CDR3 reads TGCGCCAGCCAAGAGCGGGGAGACACAGATACGCAGTATTTT. Protein sequence: CASQERGDTDTQYF.

The chain uses TRBV4-1 and TRBJ2-2; no definite D call. Germline V lookup: CDR1 MGHRA, CDR2 YSYEKL. The length of the CDR3 is 15 residues. The V gene lost 1 base and the J gene lost 4 bases, with 10 bases spanning the gap. The CDR3 nucleotides read TGCGCCAGCAGCCAAGGGGCGAGGTTCACCGGGGAGCTGTTTTTT. This codes for CASSQGARFTGELFF.

This rearrangement joins TRBV6-2 or TRBV6-3 to TRBJ2-7; D unclear. CDR3 length: 14 amino acids. V was shortened by 3 bases and J by 4 bases, with 13 bases between the two germline ends. The V gene's germline CDR1 is MNHEY and CDR2 SVGEGT. The CDR3 here is CASSYGPQPYEQYV. The CDR3 DNA reads as TGTGCCAGCAGTTATGGGCCCCAGCCGTACGAGCAGTACGTC.

Comments on this clonotype: This may arise from a read error, as a much more abundant clone is one base away. The CDR3 DNA reads TGTGCCAGCAGTTCAGGGGGAACACCCCTCCACTTT. Its protein is CASSSGGTPLHF. The V and J genes are TRBV7-2 and TRBJ1-6; 7 bases map to TRBD1. Looked up from germline, CDR1 is SGHTA and CDR2 is FQGNSA. Trimming at V came to 6 bases and at J to 11 bases, leaving 4 bases not matched to a gene. The CDR3 runs to 12 residues.

J is TRBJ1-6 and V is TRBV27; D is perhaps TRBD1 (6 bases). The V gene lost 5 bases and the J gene lost 6 bases, with 29 bases spanning the gap. This CDR3 region has 20 residues. Germline values: CDR1 MNHEY, CDR2 SMNVEV (reference sequence). CDR3 sequence (DNA): TGTGCCAGCAGTCCTATCTCTCTCGACTTCCGGGACACGTCTAATTCACCCCTCCACTTT. It translates to CASSPISLDFRDTSNSPLHF.

This clonotype was picked up a small number of times. The chain recombines TRBV7-6 with TRBJ1-4; D gene ambiguous. This CDR3 comprises 16 residues. The V gene's germline CDR1 is SGHVS and CDR2 FNYEAQ. The germline V and J ends were trimmed by 1 base and 4 bases, with 13 bases remaining between them. The CDR3 DNA reads TGTGCCAGCAGCTTAGGGGCATGGAAGCTTAATGAAAAACTGTTTTTT. Translated, it gives CASSLGAWKLNEKLFF.

The chain recombines TRBV27 with TRBJ2-1; D perhaps matches TRBD2 (5 bases). Germline V gene lookup returns CDR1 MNHEY and CDR2 SMNVEV (reference sequence). This CDR3 is 17 amino acids long. The V end was cut by 4 bases, the J end by 2 bases, with 18 bases between. The DNA of the CDR3 is TGTGCCAGCAGTTCGATCGAGTCGGGATTTACCTACAATGAGCAGTTCTTC. Translated: CASSSIESGFTYNEQFF.

The CDR3 DNA follows: TGTGCCAGCAGTGAAAATCGGCTACTGGAGCCCCAGCATTTT. Translated, it gives CASSENRLLEPQHF. This sequence joins TRBV6-1 and TRBJ1-5; no clear D gene. Deletions cut 2 bases from V and 8 bases from J, with 13 bases between. Germline V gene data show CDR1 as MNHNS and CDR2 as SASEGT. The CDR3 consists of 14 residues.

Only a few counts were recorded for this clonotype. CDR3 protein: CATWTAPYNEQFF. Written as DNA, the CDR3 is TGTGCCACATGGACAGCCCCCTACAATGAGCAGTTCTTC. The chain couples TRBV6-5 to TRBJ2-1; possibly TRBD1 for D (6 bases). CDR1 MNHEY and CDR2 SVGAGI come from the germline V gene. The CDR3 length is 13 residues. The V gene lost 10 bases and the J gene lost 2 bases, with 12 bases spanning the gap.

This clonotype was seen a few times. The chain carries TRBV7-2 and TRBJ2-7; possible D gene TRBD1, 6 bases. CDR3 length: 15 amino acids. Per germline, CDR1 SGHTA and CDR2 FQGNSA. The V and J ends lost 5 bases and 2 bases respectively, with 16 bases between them. This CDR3 reads CASSTFDRLTYEQYF. The CDR3, as DNA: TGTGCCAGCAGCACCTTCGACAGGTTAACCTACGAGCAGTACTTC.